This T cell receptor beta chain was recorded in a study of blood T cell repertoires in COVID-19. Study in general: PBMCs, B-cell-depleted T cells, or T cells provided the cDNA or gDNA that made up the material.

V shed 2 bases, J shed 11 bases, and the junction held 5 bases outside the gene matches. The CDR3 runs 12 residues. Profiling relied on immunoSEQ multiplex PCR, and the TCRdb table lists in-frame clones only, not all of them. This sample has about 85,000 clones; approximately 79% occur once, and the top ten carry over 9%. Sample: peripheral blood. The V gene is TRBV12-3 or TRBV12-4, the J gene TRBJ2-7; 8 bases agree with TRBD1. The receptor comes from a man aged 65-85 years with acute or convalescent COVID-19. The CDR3 spells CASSLNPTGEYF. The CDR3 DNA sequence: TGTGCCAGCAGTTTAAACCCGACAGGGGAGTACTTC.